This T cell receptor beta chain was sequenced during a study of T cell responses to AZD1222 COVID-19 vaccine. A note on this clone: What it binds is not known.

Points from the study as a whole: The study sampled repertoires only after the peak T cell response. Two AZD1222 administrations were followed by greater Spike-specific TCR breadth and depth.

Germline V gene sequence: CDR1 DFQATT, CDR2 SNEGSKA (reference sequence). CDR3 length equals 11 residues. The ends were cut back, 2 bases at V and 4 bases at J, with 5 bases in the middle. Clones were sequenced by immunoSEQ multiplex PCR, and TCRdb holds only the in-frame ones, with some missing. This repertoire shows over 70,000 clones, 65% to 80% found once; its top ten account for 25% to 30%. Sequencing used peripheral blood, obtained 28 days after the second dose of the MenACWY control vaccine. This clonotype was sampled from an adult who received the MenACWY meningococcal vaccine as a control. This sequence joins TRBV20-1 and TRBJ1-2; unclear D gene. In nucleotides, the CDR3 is TGCAGTGCTAGAAGCAGCTATGGCTACACCTTC. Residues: CSARSSYGYTF.